These 30 T cell receptor beta chains were sequenced from one sample in a study of blood T cell repertoires in COVID-19. Repertoires were generated with immunoSEQ multiplex PCR, while TCRdb's copy carries only in-frame clones and drops some. Of roughly 130,000 clones listed, 70% to 90% are singletons. The specimen was PBMCs or T cells enriched from blood (not recorded which). Every receptor here comes from a woman aged 50 to 60 with acute COVID-19.

In this sample, this clone turned up a few times. This chain joins TRBV25-1 and TRBJ1-2; TRBD1 aligns across 10 bases. The V segment lost 4 bases and the J segment 6 bases; nucleotides outside the gene matches: 5. This CDR3 has 14 amino acids. Germline CDR1 MGHDK, CDR2 SYGVNS. CDR3 DNA: TGTGCCAGCAGTGGGGGGGGACAGGGGAATGGCTACACCTTC. It yields the protein CASSGGGQGNGYTF.

This chain links TRBV15 with TRBJ2-7, with TRBD2 matching 7 bases. The length of the CDR3 is 15 residues. Germline CDR1 and CDR2: LNHNV and YYDKDF (reference sequence). Trimming took 0 bases from V and 9 from J; bases not matched to a gene: 11. This chain's CDR3 is CATSRDTGLGEGQYF. CDR3 DNA sequence: TGTGCCACCAGCAGAGATACGGGACTCGGGGAGGGGCAGTACTTC.

The CDR3 protein is CASSTRTSGSNTGELFF. The CDR3 DNA reads TGTGCCAGCAGCACTCGAACTAGCGGGTCGAACACCGGGGAGCTGTTTTTT. This chain connects TRBV9 to TRBJ2-2; 9 positions match TRBD2. In germline, CDR1 is SGDLS, CDR2 YYNGEE. The CDR3 loop spans 17 amino acids. Trimming cost V 4 bases and J 0 bases; bases outside gene matches: 7.

The chain carries TRBV5-1 and TRBJ1-1; D gene uncertain. Germline V lookup: CDR1 SGHRS, CDR2 YFSETQ. The V end was cut by 3 bases, the J end by 5 bases, with 14 bases between. The CDR3 covers 14 residues. The CDR3 reads CASSSTTLWTEAFF. For the CDR3, the DNA is TGCGCCAGCAGCTCTACTACTCTATGGACTGAAGCTTTCTTT.

The V and J genes are TRBV7-9 and TRBJ2-1, with 10 bases matching TRBD2. The germline V gene has CDR1 SEHNR and CDR2 FQNEAQ (reference sequence). With 5 bases clipped from V and 4 bases from J, the junction kept 2 bases outside the gene matches. This CDR3 comprises 14 residues. CDR3 sequence: CASSRTSGYNEQFF. Written as DNA, the CDR3 is TGTGCCAGCAGCCGGACTAGCGGTTACAATGAGCAGTTCTTC.

This clone was seen a handful of times. The chain links TRBV30 to TRBJ2-1; TRBD2 matches at 7 bases. V shed 4 bases and J 0 bases; nucleotides not matched to a gene: 6. From germline, CDR1 is GTSNPN and CDR2 SVGIG (reference sequence). The CDR3 has 15 residues. CDR3: CAWTEGGSSYNEQFF. The CDR3 nucleotides are TGTGCCTGGACGGAAGGCGGGAGCTCCTACAATGAGCAGTTCTTC.

This clone was found once. The chain employs TRBV29-1 and TRBJ2-7; maybe TRBD2 (5 bases). The CDR3 consists of 13 residues. Germline V lookup: CDR1 SQVTM, CDR2 ANQGSEA. The V and J ends lost 5 bases and 1 base respectively, with 12 bases between them. The CDR3 sequence is CSVFGGPSYEQYF. CDR3 DNA: TGCAGCGTTTTCGGAGGACCGTCCTACGAGCAGTACTTC.

The DNA of the CDR3 is TGTGCCAGCAGCTTGGGGGGGAATCAAGTGGATACGCAGTATTTT. It yields the protein CASSLGGNQVDTQYF. The chain couples TRBV13 to TRBJ2-3; 7 bases are a match to TRBD2. The V gene end was trimmed by 3 bases and the J gene end by 6 bases; junction bases not matched to a gene: 9. Germline lookup yields CDR1 PRHDT and CDR2 FYEKMQ (reference sequence). The CDR3 covers 15 residues.

This sequence joins TRBV4-3 and TRBJ1-1; tentative D call: TRBD1 (6 bases). V was cut by 0 bases and J by 6 bases, with 11 bases left in between. Germline V CDR1 and CDR2: LGHNA, YSLEER. The CDR3 totals 14 residues. The DNA for the CDR3 is TGCGCCAGCAGCCAAGAGGTCAGGGGAGCTGAAGCTTTCTTT. It yields the protein CASSQEVRGAEAFF.

This clone was seen a handful of times. The chain joins TRBV11-3 to TRBJ1-1, with a possible D match to TRBD1 (5 bases). This CDR3 has 15 amino acids. Trimming took 5 bases from V and 3 from J, leaving 16 bases between them. The germline V gene encodes CDR1 SGHNT and CDR2 YENEEA. CDR3 DNA sequence: TGTGCCAGCAGCGCCGGTGGGGGAGGGCACACTGAAGCTTTCTTT. Translation gives CASSAGGGGHTEAFF.

This sequence joins TRBV9 and TRBJ2-2, with TRBD1 matching 11 bases. Germline CDR1 and CDR2: SGDLS and YYNGEE. Trimming took 2 bases from V and 4 from J; bases not matched to a gene: 7. The CDR3 spans 17 residues. The CDR3 region is CASSVAPGTGGTGELFF. The CDR3 coding sequence is TGTGCCAGCAGCGTCGCTCCCGGGACAGGGGGCACCGGGGAGCTGTTTTTT.

This rearrangement joins TRBV18 to TRBJ2-7, with 8 bases identical to TRBD1. Germline V gene sequence: CDR1 KGHSH, CDR2 LQKENI. The CDR3 is 14 residues long. V gave up 3 bases and J gave up 3 bases; unmatched junction bases: 4. The CDR3 DNA sequence: TGTGCCAGCTCACCTAAACAGGGGGACTACGAGCAGTACTTC. It codes for CASSPKQGDYEQYF. Full variable domain (missing parts from reference TRBV18 and TRBJ2-7): NAGVMQNPRHLVRRRGQEARLRCSPMKGHSHVYWYRQLPEEGLKFMVYLQKENIIDESGMPKERFSAEFPKEGPSILRIQQVVRGDSAAYFCASSPKQGDYEQYFGPGTRLTVT.

The V gene is TRBV5-1, the J gene TRBJ2-1; TRBD1 aligns across 10 bases. Per the germline V gene, CDR1 is SGHRS and CDR2 is YFSETQ. The V and J ends lost 0 bases and 9 bases, in that order; junction bases with no gene match: 6. This CDR3 has 15 residues. CDR3 amino acids: CASSLERQGAGEQFF. In DNA, the CDR3 is TGCGCCAGCAGCTTGGAGCGACAGGGGGCAGGTGAGCAGTTCTTC. Full variable domain (remainder filled in from reference TRBV5-1 and TRBJ2-1): KAGVTQTPRYLIKTRGQQVTLSCSPISGHRSVSWYQQTPGQGLQFLFEYFSETQRNKGNFPGRFSGRQFSNSRSEMNVSTLELGDSALYLCASSLERQGAGEQFFGPGTRLTVL.

This clone was seen a handful of times. The chain couples TRBV30 to TRBJ1-6; possibly TRBD1 for D (5 bases). The germline V and J ends were trimmed by 0 bases and 11 bases, with 14 bases remaining between them. The V gene's germline CDR1 is GTSNPN and CDR2 SVGIG (reference sequence). The CDR3 length is 14 residues. Here the CDR3 DNA reads TGTGCCTGGAGTGTACAGGACGCAGGACCACCCCTCCACTTT. Translated, it gives CAWSVQDAGPPLHF.

The DNA for the CDR3 is TGTGCCAGCAGCCAAGATCTGAGCAATCAGCCCCAGCATTTT. Translation gives CASSQDLSNQPQHF. The rearrangement joins TRBV3-1 (or the pseudogene TRBV3-2) to TRBJ1-5; the D is unclear. V was trimmed by 0 bases and J by 1 base, leaving 4 bases between them. This CDR3 contains 14 residues. Looked up from germline, CDR1 is LGHDT and CDR2 is YNNKEL (reference sequence).

V usage is TRBV7-9 and J usage is TRBJ1-1; possibly TRBD1 for D (5 bases). The CDR3 covers 13 residues. Germline V lookup: CDR1 SEHNR, CDR2 FQNEAQ (reference sequence). V shed 0 bases and J shed 11 bases, with 13 bases lying between them. The CDR3: CASSLAQGAGAFF. The CDR3 DNA is TGTGCCAGCAGCTTAGCCCAGGGTGCTGGGGCTTTCTTT.

This chain links TRBV3-1 (or the pseudogene TRBV3-2) with TRBJ2-7, with unresolved D. The germline V and J ends were trimmed by 1 base and 6 bases, with 16 bases remaining between them. Germline CDR1 reads LGHDT; CDR2 reads YNNKEL (reference sequence). The CDR3 totals 15 residues. This CDR3 is CASSQGHSVTAEQYF. The CDR3 region has the DNA TGTGCCAGCAGCCAAGGGCATTCGGTAACAGCCGAGCAGTACTTC.

The V and J genes are TRBV5-1 and TRBJ2-3; D might be TRBD2 (7 bases). The CDR3 runs 15 residues. V was shortened by 4 bases and J by 5 bases, with 17 bases between the two germline ends. Per germline, CDR1 SGHRS and CDR2 YFSETQ. The CDR3 here is CASSLSGRGGDTQYF. The CDR3 region has the DNA TGCGCCAGCAGCCTCTCTGGAAGGGGGGGAGATACGCAGTATTTT.

The rearrangement uses TRBV30 and TRBJ2-7; D is unclear. Trimming took off 4 bases at V and 0 bases at J, with 7 bases between the two ends. The CDR3 runs 12 residues. CDR1 is GTSNPN and CDR2 is SVGIG in the germline V gene (reference sequence). The CDR3 spells CAWTGSSYEQYF. The CDR3, as DNA: TGTGCCTGGACAGGCAGCTCCTACGAGCAGTACTTC.

This sequence joins TRBV7-9 and TRBJ2-2; 8 bases line up with TRBD1. The CDR3 has 16 residues. The V gene's germline CDR1 is SEHNR and CDR2 FQNEAQ (reference sequence). V lost 5 bases, J lost 6 bases, and 11 bases stayed unmatched. The CDR3 nucleotides are TGTGCCAGCAGCCCTAGGACAGGGACGAAGGCCGGGGAGCTGTTTTTT. This translates into CASSPRTGTKAGELFF.

V usage is TRBV6-5 and J usage is TRBJ1-1; D remains ambiguous. V shed 0 bases and J shed 4 bases, with 9 bases lying between them. CDR3 length: 14 residues. Germline values: CDR1 MNHEY, CDR2 SVGAGI. CDR3 amino acids: CASSYSEMSTEAFF. The CDR3 nucleotides read TGTGCCAGCAGTTACTCAGAGATGAGCACTGAAGCTTTCTTT.

This clone was observed a handful of times. The chain employs TRBV7-2 and TRBJ1-3; the D is unclear. From germline, CDR1 is SGHTA and CDR2 FQGNSA. This CDR3 contains 15 residues. V was trimmed by 5 bases and J by 0 bases, leaving 11 bases between them. CDR3 protein: CASSLDWYSGNTIYF. CDR3 DNA sequence: TGTGCCAGCAGCCTAGACTGGTACTCTGGAAACACCATATATTTT.

This chain connects TRBV4-1 to TRBJ1-1, with TRBD1 identical over 8 bases. Unmatched junction bases numbered 5, after V lost 4 bases and J lost 1 base. The CDR3 sequence is 15 residues long. CDR1 MGHRA and CDR2 YSYEKL come from the germline V gene. In nucleotides, the CDR3 is TGCGCCAGCAGCCCTGTGGACAGGGCGAACACTGAAGCTTTCTTT. Translation: CASSPVDRANTEAFF.

The chain carries TRBV19 and TRBJ2-7; 7 bases are a match to TRBD2. Losses at the gene ends were 10 bases for V and 2 bases for J; bases not matched to a gene: 11. From germline, CDR1 is LNHDA and CDR2 SQIVND (reference sequence). CDR3 length equals 14 residues. Here the CDR3 reads CATREGSQAYEQYF. CDR3 coding DNA: TGTGCCACCAGGGAGGGATCGCAGGCCTACGAGCAGTACTTC.

This clone was counted between two and nine times. The chain carries TRBV30 and TRBJ2-7; TRBD1 matches 9 bases. CDR1 is GTSNPN and CDR2 is SVGIG in the germline V gene (reference sequence). J lost 2 bases, V lost 4 bases, and 9 bases had no gene match. The CDR3 is made up of 15 amino acids. The CDR3: CAWKSGQGFPYEQYF. CDR3 sequence (DNA): TGTGCCTGGAAGTCGGGACAGGGTTTCCCCTACGAGCAGTACTTC.

The chain couples TRBV3-1 (or the pseudogene TRBV3-2) to TRBJ1-1; 7 bases are shared with TRBD1. This CDR3 comprises 13 residues. Germline trimming cut 8 bases from V and 3 bases from J; bases unmatched to any gene: 6. Looked up from germline, CDR1 is LGHDT and CDR2 is YNNKEL (reference sequence). CDR3 residues: CASGGGAYTEAFF. CDR3 in DNA: TGTGCCAGCGGAGGGGGCGCTTACACTGAAGCTTTCTTT.

The chain has TRBV7-9 and TRBJ2-1, with D possibly TRBD2 on 6 matching bases. The CDR3 is made up of 15 amino acids. V shed 5 bases and J shed 6 bases, with 17 bases lying between them. Per the germline V gene, CDR1 is SEHNR and CDR2 is FQNEAQ (reference sequence). The CDR3 reads CASSTGVQRGNEQFF. CDR3 nucleotide sequence: TGTGCCAGCAGCACGGGGGTGCAAAGGGGCAATGAGCAGTTCTTC.

This clone came up once. V is TRBV4-3 and J is TRBJ2-3, with 8 bases that match TRBD1. CDR3 length: 14 residues. J lost 6 bases, V lost 3 bases, and 5 bases had no gene match. Germline lookup yields CDR1 LGHNA and CDR2 YSLEER. The DNA of the CDR3 is TGCGCCAGCAGCCAGACAGGGGACTTCGATACGCAGTATTTT. Translation gives CASSQTGDFDTQYF.

This sequence joins TRBV4-3 and TRBJ2-1; 9 bases align to TRBD2. Per the germline V gene, CDR1 is LGHNA and CDR2 is YSLEER. The V gene end was trimmed by 5 bases and the J gene end by 3 bases; junction bases not matched to a gene: 8. The length of the CDR3 is 16 residues. The CDR3 region has the DNA TGCGCCAGCAGCAAATCCCCGACTAGCGGCTACAATGAGCAGTTCTTC. It encodes CASSKSPTSGYNEQFF.

The chain joins TRBV14 to TRBJ2-3; no reliable D call. V was trimmed by 4 bases and J by 0 bases, leaving 11 bases between them. This CDR3 has 15 residues. CDR1 and CDR2 (germline): SGHDN, FVKESK. CDR3: CASSPGVASTDTQYF. In nucleotides, the CDR3 is TGTGCCAGCAGCCCGGGTGTGGCTAGCACAGATACGCAGTATTTT. The full variable domain, in which reference TRBV14 and TRBJ2-3 provide the parts outside the CDR3, is EAGVTQFPSHSVIEKGQTVTLRCDPISGHDNLYWYRRVMGKEIKFLLHFVKESKQDESGMPNNRFLAERTGGTYSTLKVQPAELEDSGVYFCASSPGVASTDTQYFGPGTRLTVL.